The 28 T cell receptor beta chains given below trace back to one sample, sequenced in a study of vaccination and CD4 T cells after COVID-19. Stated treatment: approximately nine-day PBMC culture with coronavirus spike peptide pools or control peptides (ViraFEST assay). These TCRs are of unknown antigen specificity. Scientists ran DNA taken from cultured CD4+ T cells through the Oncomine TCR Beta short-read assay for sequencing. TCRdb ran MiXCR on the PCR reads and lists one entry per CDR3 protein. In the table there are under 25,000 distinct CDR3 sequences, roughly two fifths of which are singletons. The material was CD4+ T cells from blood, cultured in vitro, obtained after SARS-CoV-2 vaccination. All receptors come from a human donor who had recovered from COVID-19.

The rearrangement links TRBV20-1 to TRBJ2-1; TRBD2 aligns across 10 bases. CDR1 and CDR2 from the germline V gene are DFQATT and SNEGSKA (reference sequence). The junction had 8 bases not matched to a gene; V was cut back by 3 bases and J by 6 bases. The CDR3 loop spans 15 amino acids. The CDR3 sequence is CSARILAGVSNEQFF. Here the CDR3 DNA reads TGCAGTGCTAGGATTCTAGCGGGAGTTTCCAATGAGCAGTTCTTC.

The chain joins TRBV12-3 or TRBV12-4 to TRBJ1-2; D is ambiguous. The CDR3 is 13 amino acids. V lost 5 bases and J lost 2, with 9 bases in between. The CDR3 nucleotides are TGTGCCAGCAGTGGAGACCAAAACTATGGCTACACCTTC. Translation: CASSGDQNYGYTF.

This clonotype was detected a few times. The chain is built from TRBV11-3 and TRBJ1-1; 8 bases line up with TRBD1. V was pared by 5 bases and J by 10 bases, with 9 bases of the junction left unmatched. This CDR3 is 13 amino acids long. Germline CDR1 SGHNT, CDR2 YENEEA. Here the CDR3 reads CASSPLQGVGAFF. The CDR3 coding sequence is TGTGCCAGCAGCCCCTTACAGGGGGTAGGAGCTTTCTTT.

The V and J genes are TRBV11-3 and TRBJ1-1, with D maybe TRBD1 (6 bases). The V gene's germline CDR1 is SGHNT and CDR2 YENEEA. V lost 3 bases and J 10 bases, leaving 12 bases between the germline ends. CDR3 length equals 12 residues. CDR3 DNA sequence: TGTGCCAGCAGCTTCCAGGGGTCGGCAGCTTTCTTT. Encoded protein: CASSFQGSAAFF. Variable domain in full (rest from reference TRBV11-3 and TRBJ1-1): EAGVVQSPRYKIIEKKQPVAFWCNPISGHNTLYWYLQNLGQGPELLIRYENEEAVDDSQLPKDRFSAERLKGVDSTLKIQPAELGDSAVYLCASSFQGSAAFFGQGTRLTVV.

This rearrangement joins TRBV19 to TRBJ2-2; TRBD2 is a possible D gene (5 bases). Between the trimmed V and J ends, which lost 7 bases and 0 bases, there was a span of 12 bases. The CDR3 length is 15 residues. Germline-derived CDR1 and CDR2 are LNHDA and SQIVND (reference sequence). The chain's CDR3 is CASTLDSANTGELFF. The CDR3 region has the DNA TGTGCCAGTACCTTGGACTCGGCGAACACCGGGGAGCTGTTTTTT.

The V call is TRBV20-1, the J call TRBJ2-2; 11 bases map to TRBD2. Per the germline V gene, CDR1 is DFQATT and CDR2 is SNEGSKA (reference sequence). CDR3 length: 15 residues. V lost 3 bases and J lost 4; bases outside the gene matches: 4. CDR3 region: CSASELAGATGELFF. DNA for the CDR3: TGCAGTGCTAGTGAACTAGCGGGGGCCACCGGGGAGCTGTTTTTT.

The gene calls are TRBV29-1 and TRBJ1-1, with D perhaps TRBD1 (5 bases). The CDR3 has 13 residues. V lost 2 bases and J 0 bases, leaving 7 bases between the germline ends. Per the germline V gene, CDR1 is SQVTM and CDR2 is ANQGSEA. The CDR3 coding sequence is TGCAGCGTTGAAAAGGGGTTGAACACTGAAGCTTTCTTT. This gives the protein CSVEKGLNTEAFF. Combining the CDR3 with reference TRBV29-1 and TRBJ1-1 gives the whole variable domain SAVISQKPSRDICQRGTSLTIQCQVDSQVTMMFWYRQQPGQSLTLIATANQGSEATYESGFVIDKFPISRPNLTFSTLTVSNMSPEDSSIYLCSVEKGLNTEAFFGQGTRLTVV.

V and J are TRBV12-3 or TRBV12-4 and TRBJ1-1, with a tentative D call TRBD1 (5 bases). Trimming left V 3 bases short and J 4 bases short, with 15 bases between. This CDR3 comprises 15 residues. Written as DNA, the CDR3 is TGTGCCAGCAGTTTTAACCTCGGGGGACGCACTGAAGCTTTCTTT. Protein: CASSFNLGGRTEAFF.

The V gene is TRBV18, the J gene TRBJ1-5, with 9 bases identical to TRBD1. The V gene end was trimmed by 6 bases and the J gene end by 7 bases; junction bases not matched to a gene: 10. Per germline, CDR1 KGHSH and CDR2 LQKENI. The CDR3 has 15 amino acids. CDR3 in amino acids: CASSDTTGGRQPQHF. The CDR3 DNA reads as TGTGCCAGCTCCGACACAACAGGGGGCCGCCAGCCCCAGCATTTT.

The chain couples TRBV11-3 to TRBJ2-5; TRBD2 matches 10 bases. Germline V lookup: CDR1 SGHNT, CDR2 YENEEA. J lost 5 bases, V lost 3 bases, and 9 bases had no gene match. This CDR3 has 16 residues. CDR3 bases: TGTGCCAGCAGCTTGAGAGCGGGGGGGCATGGGGAGACCCAGTACTTC. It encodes CASSLRAGGHGETQYF.

CDR3 in amino acids: CASSPRGVTSSGNTIYF. The CDR3, as DNA: TGTGCCAGCAGTCCTAGGGGGGTCACCTCCTCTGGAAACACCATATATTTT. The rearrangement links TRBV7-8 to TRBJ1-3; D might be TRBD1 (6 bases). The germline V and J ends were trimmed by 6 bases and 0 bases, with 18 bases remaining between them. Germline V CDR1 and CDR2: SGHVS, FQNEAQ. The CDR3 sequence is 17 residues long. Drawing the rest from reference TRBV7-8 and TRBJ1-3, the complete variable domain is GAGVSQSPRYKVAKRGQDVALRCDPISGHVSLFWYQQALGQGPEFLTYFQNEAQLDKSGLPSDRFFAERPEGSVSTLKIQRTQQEDSAVYLCASSPRGVTSSGNTIYFGEGSWLTVV.

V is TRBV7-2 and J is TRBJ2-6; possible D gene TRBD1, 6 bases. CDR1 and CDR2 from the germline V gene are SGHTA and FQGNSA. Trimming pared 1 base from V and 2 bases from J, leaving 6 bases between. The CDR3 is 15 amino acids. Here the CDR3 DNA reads TGTGCCAGCAGCTTAGACAGGGCTGGGGCCAACGTCCTGACTTTC. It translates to CASSLDRAGANVLTF. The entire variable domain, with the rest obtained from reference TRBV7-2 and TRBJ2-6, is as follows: GAGVSQSPSNKVTEKGKDVELRCDPISGHTALYWYRQSLGQGLEFLIYFQGNSAPDKSGLPSDRFSAERTGGSVSTLTIQRTQQEDSAVYLCASSLDRAGANVLTFGAGSRLTVL.

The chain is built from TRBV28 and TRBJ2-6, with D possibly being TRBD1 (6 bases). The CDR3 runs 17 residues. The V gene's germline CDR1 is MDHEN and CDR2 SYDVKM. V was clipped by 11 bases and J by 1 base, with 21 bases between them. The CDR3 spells CACIEGGGGSGANVLTF. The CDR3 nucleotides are TGTGCCTGTATAGAAGGGGGTGGCGGATCTGGGGCCAACGTCCTGACTTTC.

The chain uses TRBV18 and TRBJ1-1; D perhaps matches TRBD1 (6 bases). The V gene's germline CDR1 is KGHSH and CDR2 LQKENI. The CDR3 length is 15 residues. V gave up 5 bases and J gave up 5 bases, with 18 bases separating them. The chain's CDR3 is CASSSLDTGLTEAFF. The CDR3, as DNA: TGTGCCAGCTCATCCTTGGATACAGGGTTGACTGAAGCTTTCTTT.

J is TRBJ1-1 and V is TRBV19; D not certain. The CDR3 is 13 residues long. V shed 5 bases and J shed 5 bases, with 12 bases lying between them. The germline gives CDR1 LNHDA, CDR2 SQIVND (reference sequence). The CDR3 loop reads CASSPRTDTEAFF. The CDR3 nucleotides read TGTGCCAGTAGTCCCAGGACGGATACTGAAGCTTTCTTT.

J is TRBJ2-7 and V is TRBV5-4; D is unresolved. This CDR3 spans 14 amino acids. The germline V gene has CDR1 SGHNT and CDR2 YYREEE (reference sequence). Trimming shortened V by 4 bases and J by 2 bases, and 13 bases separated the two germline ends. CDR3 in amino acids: CASSPRTNPYEQYF. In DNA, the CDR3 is TGTGCCAGCAGCCCCCGGACCAATCCCTACGAGCAGTACTTC.

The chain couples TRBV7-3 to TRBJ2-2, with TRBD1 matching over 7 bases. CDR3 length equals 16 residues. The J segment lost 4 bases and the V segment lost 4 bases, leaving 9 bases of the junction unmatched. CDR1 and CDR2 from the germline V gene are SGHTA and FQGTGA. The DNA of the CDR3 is TGTGCCAGCAGCTCCCCGACAGGGCGAAGCACCGGGGAGCTGTTTTTT. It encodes CASSSPTGRSTGELFF.

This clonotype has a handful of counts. CDR3 amino acids: CASIRSRVVYNSPLHF. The CDR3 region has the DNA TGTGCCAGCATTCGATCCCGGGTAGTCTATAATTCACCCCTCCACTTT. The chain employs TRBV6-1 and TRBJ1-6; D remains ambiguous. The CDR3 totals 16 residues. V shed 7 bases and J shed 3 bases, with 16 bases lying between them. Per germline, CDR1 MNHNS and CDR2 SASEGT.

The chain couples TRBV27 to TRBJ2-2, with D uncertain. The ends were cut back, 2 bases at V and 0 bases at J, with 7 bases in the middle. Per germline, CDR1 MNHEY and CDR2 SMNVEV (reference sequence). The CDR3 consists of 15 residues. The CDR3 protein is CASSLHSPNTGELFF. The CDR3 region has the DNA TGTGCCAGCAGTTTACATTCGCCGAACACCGGGGAGCTGTTTTTT.

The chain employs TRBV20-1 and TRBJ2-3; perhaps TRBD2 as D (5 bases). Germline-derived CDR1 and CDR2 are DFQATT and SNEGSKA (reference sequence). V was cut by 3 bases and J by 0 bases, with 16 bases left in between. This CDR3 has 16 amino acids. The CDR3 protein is CSASSRTGGSTDTQYF. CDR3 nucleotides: TGCAGTGCTAGTTCTCGGACTGGCGGGAGCACAGATACGCAGTATTTT.

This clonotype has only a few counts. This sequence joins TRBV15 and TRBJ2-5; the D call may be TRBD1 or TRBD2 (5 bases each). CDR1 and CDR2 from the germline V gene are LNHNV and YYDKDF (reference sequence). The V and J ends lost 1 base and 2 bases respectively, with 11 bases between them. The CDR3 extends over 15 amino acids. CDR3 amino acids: CATSRAGQGQETQYF. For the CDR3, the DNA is TGTGCCACCAGCAGAGCGGGGCAGGGTCAAGAGACCCAGTACTTC. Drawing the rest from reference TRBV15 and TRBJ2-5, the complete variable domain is DAMVIQNPRYQVTQFGKPVTLSCSQTLNHNVMYWYQQKSSQAPKLLFHYYDKDFNNEADTPDNFQSRRPNTSFCFLDIRSPGLGDTAMYLCATSRAGQGQETQYFGPGTRLLVL.

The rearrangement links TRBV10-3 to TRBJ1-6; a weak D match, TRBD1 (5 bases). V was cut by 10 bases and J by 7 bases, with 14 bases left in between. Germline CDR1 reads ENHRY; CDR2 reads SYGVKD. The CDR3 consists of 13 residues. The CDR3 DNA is TGTGCCACCGCCGGGACCCAAAATTCACCCCTCCACTTT. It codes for CATAGTQNSPLHF.

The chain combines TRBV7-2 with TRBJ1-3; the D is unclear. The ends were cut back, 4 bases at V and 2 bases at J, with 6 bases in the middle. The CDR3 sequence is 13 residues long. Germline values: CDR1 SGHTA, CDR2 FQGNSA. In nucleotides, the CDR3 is TGTGCCAGCAGCTCGCTTGCTGGAAACACCATATATTTT. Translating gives CASSSLAGNTIYF.

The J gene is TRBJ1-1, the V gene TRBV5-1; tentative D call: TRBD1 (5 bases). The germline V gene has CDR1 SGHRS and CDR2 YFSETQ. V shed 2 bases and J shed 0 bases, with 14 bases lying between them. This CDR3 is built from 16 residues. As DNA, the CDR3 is TGCGCCAGCAGCTTCACTCCAGGGAGAATGAACACTGAAGCTTTCTTT. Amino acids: CASSFTPGRMNTEAFF.

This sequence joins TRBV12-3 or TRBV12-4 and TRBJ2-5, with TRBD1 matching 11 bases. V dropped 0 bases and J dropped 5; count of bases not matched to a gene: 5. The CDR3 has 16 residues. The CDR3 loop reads CASSLARTGGLETQYF. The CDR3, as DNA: TGTGCCAGCAGTTTAGCTCGGACAGGGGGCCTTGAGACCCAGTACTTC.

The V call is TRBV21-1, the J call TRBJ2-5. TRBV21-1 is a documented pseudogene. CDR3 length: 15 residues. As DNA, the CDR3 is TGTGCCAGCAGCAAAAGGCACCGTTACCAAGAGACCCAGTACTTC. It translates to CASSKRHRYQETQYF.

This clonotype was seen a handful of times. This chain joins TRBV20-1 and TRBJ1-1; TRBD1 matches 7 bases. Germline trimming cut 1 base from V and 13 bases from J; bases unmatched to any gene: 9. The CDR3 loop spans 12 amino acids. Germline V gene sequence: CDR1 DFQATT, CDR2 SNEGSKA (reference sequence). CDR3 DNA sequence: TGCAGTGCTAGAGCCGCCGTCGCAGGGGGTTTCTTT. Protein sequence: CSARAAVAGGFF.

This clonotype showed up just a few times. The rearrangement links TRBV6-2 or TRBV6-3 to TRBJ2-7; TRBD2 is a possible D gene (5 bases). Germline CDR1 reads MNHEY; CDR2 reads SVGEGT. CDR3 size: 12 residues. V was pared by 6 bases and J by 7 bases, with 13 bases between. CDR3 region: CASSHPDWEQYF. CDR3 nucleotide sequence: TGTGCCAGCAGCCATCCGGACTGGGAGCAGTACTTC.